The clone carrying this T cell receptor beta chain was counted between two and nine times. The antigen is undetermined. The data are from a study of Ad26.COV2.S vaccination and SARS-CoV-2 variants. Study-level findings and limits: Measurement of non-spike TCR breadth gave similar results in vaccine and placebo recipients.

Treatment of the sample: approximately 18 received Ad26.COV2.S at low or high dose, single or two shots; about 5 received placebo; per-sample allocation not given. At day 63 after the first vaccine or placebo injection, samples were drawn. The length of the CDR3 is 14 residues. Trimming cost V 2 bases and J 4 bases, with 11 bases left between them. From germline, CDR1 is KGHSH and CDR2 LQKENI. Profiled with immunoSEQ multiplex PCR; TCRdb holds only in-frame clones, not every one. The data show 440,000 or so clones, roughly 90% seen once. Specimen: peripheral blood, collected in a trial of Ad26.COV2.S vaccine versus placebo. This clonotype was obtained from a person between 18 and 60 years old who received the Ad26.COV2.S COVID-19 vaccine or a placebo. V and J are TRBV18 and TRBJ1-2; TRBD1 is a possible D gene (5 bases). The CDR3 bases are TGTGCCAGCTCACCAGGCAGGGAAGGCTATGGCTACACCTTC. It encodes CASSPGREGYGYTF.